Shown below are 21 T cell receptor beta chains from a single sample sequenced in a study of T-cell memory formation after mild COVID-19. TCRdb used MiXCR to reprocess the 5' RACE reads, holding one entry per CDR3 protein. Of 140,000 to 150,000 distinct CDR3 sequences in the sample, about 19% were seen once. The specimen sequenced was PBMCs or a T cell subset sorted from them (not recorded which). The source of these receptors is an adult woman who had mild COVID-19 (a few samples of this study predate the infection). Cell type and time point are not known.

V gene TRBV6-5 combines with J gene TRBJ1-1; 12 bases fit TRBD1. This CDR3 comprises 17 residues. CDR1 is MNHEY and CDR2 is SVGAGI in the germline V gene. J gave up 1 base and V 2 bases, and 5 bases lay outside the gene matches. CDR3 protein: CASSYGTGGLGNTEAFF. The CDR3 DNA reads TGTGCCAGCAGTTACGGGACAGGGGGCTTGGGGAACACTGAAGCTTTCTTT.

This clonotype occurred a few times. The rearrangement joins TRBV5-1 to TRBJ2-3; 11 bases are a match to TRBD2. From germline, CDR1 is SGHRS and CDR2 YFSETQ. This CDR3 has 14 amino acids. The trim removed 6 bases at V and 1 base at J, leaving 1 base unmatched. CDR3 sequence reads: CASTGLAGTDTQYF. For the CDR3, the DNA is TGCGCCAGCACGGGACTAGCGGGCACAGATACGCAGTATTTT.

This clonotype showed up just a few times. The chain combines TRBV4-1 with TRBJ2-7; no reliable D call. Looked up from germline, CDR1 is MGHRA and CDR2 is YSYEKL. This CDR3 has 16 residues. The ends were cut back, 1 base at V and 5 bases at J, with 18 bases in the middle. DNA of the CDR3: TGCGCCAGCAGCCAAGCTCCGGGCCCCAGGAACGACGAGCAGTACTTC. Encoded protein: CASSQAPGPRNDEQYF.

The chain links TRBV21-1 to TRBJ2-6; the table's D call, TRBD2, has no DNA check behind it. TRBV21-1 is labeled a pseudogene. The CDR3 totals 19 residues. CDR3 sequence: CASSKYFGGWLSGANVLTF. As DNA, the CDR3 is TGTGCCAGCAGCAAATACTTCGGGGGATGGCTCTCTGGGGCCAACGTCCTGACTTTC.

This rearrangement joins TRBV6-5 to TRBJ2-1, with 12 bases fitting TRBD2. The CDR3 contains 16 residues. V lost 0 bases, J lost 5 bases, and 2 bases stayed unmatched. Per the germline V gene, CDR1 is MNHEY and CDR2 is SVGAGI. As DNA, the CDR3 is TGTGCCAGCAGTTACTCCCTAGCGGGAGGGGACAATGAGCAGTTCTTC. It codes for CASSYSLAGGDNEQFF.

This clonotype was counted a few times. The V and J genes are TRBV24-1 and TRBJ2-5; D perhaps matches TRBD1 (6 bases). The CDR3 length is 14 residues. With 2 bases removed from V and 3 bases from J, the gap between germline ends came to 9 bases. CDR1 and CDR2 from the germline V gene are KGHDR and SFDVKD. DNA for the CDR3: TGTGCCACCAGTGATTGGAGACAGGAAGAGACCCAGTACTTC. As protein: CATSDWRQEETQYF.

This clonotype was seen only a few times. As DNA, the CDR3 is TGTGCCTGGAGTCCAGGGTCCAATCAGCCCCAGCATTTT. Translated, it gives CAWSPGSNQPQHF. V gene TRBV30 combines with J gene TRBJ1-5; possible D gene TRBD1, 5 bases. Germline lookup yields CDR1 GTSNPN and CDR2 SVGIG (reference sequence). The CDR3 length is 13 residues. With 2 bases removed from V and 3 bases from J, the gap between germline ends came to 8 bases.

This clonotype has more than one count but fewer than ten. The rearrangement links TRBV4-1 to TRBJ1-2; 11 nucleotides match TRBD1. The CDR3 is 14 residues long. CDR1 is MGHRA, CDR2 YSYEKL, per germline. V shed 5 bases, J shed 4 bases, and the junction held 3 bases outside the gene matches. In DNA, the CDR3 is TGCGCCAGCAGCACCGGGACAGGGGGCTATGGCTACACCTTC. This codes for CASSTGTGGYGYTF.

DNA for the CDR3: TGCGCCAGCAGCCCAGGGACAGTGGGTACCTACGAGCAGTACTTC. It encodes CASSPGTVGTYEQYF. V is TRBV5-1 and J is TRBJ2-7, with 7 bases aligning to TRBD1. J lost 2 bases, V lost 4 bases, and 9 bases had no gene match. CDR1 is SGHRS and CDR2 is YFSETQ in the germline V gene. The CDR3 covers 15 residues.

A few counts support this clonotype. The chain carries TRBV12-3 or TRBV12-4 and TRBJ2-2; maybe TRBD1 (7 bases). The germline V and J ends were trimmed by 2 bases and 5 bases, with 12 bases remaining between them. This CDR3 has 15 residues. The CDR3 loop is CASSLRAGGTGELFF. The CDR3 coding sequence is TGTGCCAGCAGTTTAAGGGCAGGGGGGACCGGGGAGCTGTTTTTT.

The chain employs TRBV5-1 and TRBJ2-5; 8 bases align to TRBD2. Germline lookup yields CDR1 SGHRS and CDR2 YFSETQ. The ends lost 7 bases at V and 0 bases at J; junction bases unmatched: 5. This CDR3 is 14 amino acids long. CDR3 coding DNA: TGCGCCAGCCGGGCAGCGGGGGACCAAGAGACCCAGTACTTC. This gives the protein CASRAAGDQETQYF.

The chain has TRBV4-2 and TRBJ2-7, with D perhaps matching TRBD1 or TRBD2 (6 bases each). This CDR3 has 16 amino acids. Between the trimmed V and J ends, which lost 0 bases and 0 bases, there was a span of 12 bases. Germline V gene data show CDR1 as LGHNA and CDR2 as YNFKEQ. In DNA, the CDR3 is TGTGCCAGCAGCCAAGATTCGGGGGCCAGCTCCTACGAGCAGTACTTC. Its translation is CASSQDSGASSYEQYF.

CDR3 loop: CASSPTGVDTQYF. The CDR3 bases are TGTGCCAGCAGCCCCACCGGGGTAGATACGCAGTATTTT. The chain has TRBV3-1 and TRBJ2-3; D possibly corresponds to TRBD2 (5 bases). This CDR3 is 13 amino acids long. Deletions cut 4 bases from V and 5 bases from J, with 10 bases between. CDR1 LGHDT and CDR2 YNNKEL come from the germline V gene (reference sequence).

This clonotype was seen a handful of times. The V gene is TRBV20-1, the J gene TRBJ2-3, with D perhaps matching TRBD2 (5 bases). The germline V gene encodes CDR1 DFQATT and CDR2 SNEGSKA (reference sequence). With 5 bases removed from V and 0 bases from J, the gap between germline ends came to 12 bases. This CDR3 spans 14 amino acids. The CDR3 DNA sequence: TGCAGTGCTCCCCTTGGCGGGAGCACAGATACGCAGTATTTT. Encoded protein: CSAPLGGSTDTQYF.

The table lists this clonotype with a few counts. The chain joins TRBV20-1 to TRBJ2-3, with D uncertain. With 1 base removed from V and 5 bases from J, the gap between germline ends came to 16 bases. The CDR3 loop spans 15 amino acids. From germline, CDR1 is DFQATT and CDR2 SNEGSKA (reference sequence). The CDR3 DNA reads TGCAGTGCTAGAGGCGGTTTGGCCTTTCAAGATACGCAGTATTTT. This translates into CSARGGLAFQDTQYF.

In its sample, this clonotype was seen a few times. The chain links TRBV5-1 to TRBJ2-3; D may be TRBD1 or TRBD2 (5 bases each). The germline gives CDR1 SGHRS, CDR2 YFSETQ. V lost 5 bases and J lost 0, with 28 bases in between. The CDR3 spans 20 residues. The CDR3 reads CASRGVVKLQAETSTDTQYF. The CDR3 region has the DNA TGCGCCAGCAGGGGGGTCGTTAAGCTCCAAGCCGAGACTAGCACAGATACGCAGTATTTT.

This rearrangement joins TRBV11-1 to TRBJ2-1; tentative D call: TRBD2 (5 bases). The CDR3 contains 16 residues. Germline CDR1 reads SGHAT; CDR2 reads FQDESV (reference sequence). The germline V and J ends were trimmed by 5 bases and 0 bases, with 14 bases remaining between them. CDR3 loop: CASSLQAENSYNEQFF. The CDR3 nucleotides are TGTGCCAGCAGCCTTCAAGCGGAGAACTCCTACAATGAGCAGTTCTTC.

The genes are TRBV9 and TRBJ1-6; 8 bases agree with TRBD1. The V gene end was trimmed by 0 bases and the J gene end by 7 bases; junction bases not matched to a gene: 3. Per germline, CDR1 SGDLS and CDR2 YYNGEE. This CDR3 is 15 amino acids long. Here the CDR3 reads CASSVGTGFNSPLHF. CDR3 nucleotide sequence: TGTGCCAGCAGCGTAGGGACAGGGTTCAATTCACCCCTCCACTTT.

This clonotype was observed once. V and J are TRBV11-2 and TRBJ1-1, with D tentatively TRBD1 (6 bases). The germline V gene encodes CDR1 SGHAT and CDR2 FQNNGV. V lost 1 base to trimming and J lost 0 bases, with 9 bases between them. The CDR3 is 15 amino acids. The CDR3 region has the DNA TGTGCCAGCAGCTTAGCCGGGACACTGAACACTGAAGCTTTCTTT. Its translation is CASSLAGTLNTEAFF. Together with reference TRBV11-2 and TRBJ1-1, the CDR3 gives the full variable domain: EAGVAQSPRYKIIEKRQSVAFWCNPISGHATLYWYQQILGQGPKLLIQFQNNGVVDDSQLPKDRFSAERLKGVDSTLKIQPAKLEDSAVYLCASSLAGTLNTEAFFGQGTRLTVV.

The chain couples TRBV5-6 to TRBJ1-5; maybe TRBD1 (5 bases). The CDR3 consists of 14 residues. The V gene lost 2 bases and the J gene lost 4 bases, with 10 bases spanning the gap. CDR1 is SGHDT, CDR2 YYEEEE, per germline. This chain's CDR3 is CASSFREGNQPQHF. In DNA form, the CDR3 reads TGTGCCAGCAGCTTTAGGGAGGGGAATCAGCCCCAGCATTTT.

The chain couples TRBV4-3 to TRBJ2-3, with a possible D match to TRBD2 (5 bases). The CDR3 is 15 residues long. Germline V gene lookup returns CDR1 LGHNA and CDR2 YSLEER. V was trimmed by 2 bases and J by 0 bases, leaving 9 bases between them. CDR3 sequence reads: CASSQRGASTDTQYF. CDR3 sequence (DNA): TGCGCCAGCAGCCAACGGGGAGCTAGCACAGATACGCAGTATTTT.